This TCR beta chain derives from a study of T cell responses to AZD1222 COVID-19 vaccine. Study-level findings and limits: Nearly half of unique spike-specific TCRs reportedly avoided B.1.351 and B.1.1.7 mutated regions. Along spike, vaccine-associated CD4 TCRs were found throughout, with dominance at 160-218 and 743-854.

The ends were cut back, 1 base at V and 1 base at J, with 7 bases in the middle. The CDR3 is 13 amino acids. Germline V gene sequence: CDR1 SQVTM, CDR2 ANQGSEA. Comments on this clone: Antigen unknown.

TCRdb's table, derived via immunoSEQ multiplex PCR, lists solely in-frame clones and lacks some. The sample contains about 160,000 clones, approximately 90% of which appear only once. The clonotype was recovered from an adult who received the AZD1222 COVID-19 vaccine. The chain carries TRBV29-1 and TRBJ2-5; possibly TRBD1 for D (6 bases). Specimen: peripheral blood, collected 28 days after the second AZD1222 dose. This CDR3 reads CSVEAQGQETQYF. In nucleotides, the CDR3 is TGCAGCGTTGAAGCACAGGGCCAAGAGACCCAGTACTTC.